This T cell receptor (beta chain) was obtained from a study of early T cells in non-severe SARS-CoV-2 infection. Individual cDNA molecules received unique molecular identifiers. TCRdb reprocessed the 5' RACE reads via MiXCR and lists one record per CDR3 protein. The sample has under 70,000 distinct CDR3 sequences, about 7.7% seen once; the top ten hold roughly 10%. Sequenced here: whole blood, sampled at baseline. The TCR sequence derives from an adult who was a healthcare worker with PCR-confirmed SARS-CoV-2 infection or an uninfected control (not recorded which).

In DNA form, the CDR3 reads TGCGCCAGCAGCTTGGTTCCCATCTACGAGCAGTACTTC. It specifies CASSLVPIYEQYF. The chain employs TRBV5-1 and TRBJ2-7, with no clear D. Looked up from germline, CDR1 is SGHRS and CDR2 is YFSETQ. CDR3 length: 13 residues. Trimming removed 0 bases from V and 3 bases from J, with 7 bases in between.